These T cell receptor beta chains were read from a single sample in a study of tumor-infiltrating lymphocytes in localized non-small cell lung cancer. The repertoire was sequenced with immunoSEQ multiplex PCR; TCRdb's copy has only in-frame clones and lacks some. The data contain some 21,000 clones, roughly three quarters of them singletons. Input material: lung tumor tissue. All receptors derive from a human donor with non-small cell lung cancer. CDR3s include the opening cysteine and the closing phenylalanine or tryptophan. Fields, in order: clone size, V gene, D gene, J gene, CDR3 DNA, CDR3 protein. A D gene is named only where the DNA matches it firmly. A row's size may be missing; if present it is once, few, many or a size class.

.,TRBV7-8,TRBD2,TRBJ2-5,TGTGCCAGCAGCCACCAAGCGGGAGGGGGAGAGACCCAGTACTTC,CASSHQAGGGETQYF
few,TRBV18,.,TRBJ1-1,TGTGCCAGCTCACGGATGAACACTGAAGCTTTCTTT,CASSRMNTEAFF
.,TRBV10-1,.,TRBJ2-1,TGCGCCAGCAGTGAGTCGTTCGGGCTTATGTTCTTC,CASSESFGLMFF
.,TRBV10-1,.,TRBJ2-3,TGCGCCAGCAGTGAGTCGCAGGGATCCACAGATACGCAGTATTTT,CASSESQGSTDTQYF
few,TRBV6-6,.,TRBJ1-6,TGTGCCAGCAGTACCACACCAAATTCACCCCTCCACTTT,CASSTTPNSPLHF
.,TRBV18,TRBD2,TRBJ2-1,TGTGCCAGCTCACCATGGACTAGCGACAATGAGCAGTTCTTC,CASSPWTSDNEQFF
few,TRBV5-1,.,TRBJ2-1,TGCGCCAGCAGCATTGAAGCGGGCTCCTACAATGAGCAGTTCTTC,CASSIEAGSYNEQFF
.,TRBV15,.,TRBJ2-7,TGTGCCACCAGCAGAGGGGGTGGAGGGGGCTACGAGCAGTACTTC,CATSRGGGGGYEQYF
.,TRBV19,TRBD1,TRBJ2-2,TGTGCCAGTAGTATGCAGGGGGCCAGGGAGCTGTTTTTT,CASSMQGARELFF
few,TRBV6-6,TRBD1,TRBJ1-2,TGTGCCAGCAGCTCAGGGGGGGGATATGGCTACACCTTC,CASSSGGGYGYTF
.,TRBV7-8,TRBD1,TRBJ2-1,TGTGCCAGCAGGCCGGGACAGAGCTACAATGAGCAGTTCTTC,CASRPGQSYNEQFF
few,TRBV7-9,TRBD2,TRBJ2-3,TGTGCCAGCAGTTTAACCGGGACTAGCGGGAGCACAGATACGCAGTATTTT,CASSLTGTSGSTDTQYF
few,TRBV20-1,.,TRBJ2-1,TGCAGTGTTGTGGGTCTCAGGGGGGGGTTCTTC,CSVVGLRGGFF
.,TRBV4-3,TRBD2,TRBJ2-1,TGCGCCAGCAGCACCCCACCGCAACTATTAGCGGGAGGGGATGAGCAGTTCTTC,CASSTPPQLLAGGDEQFF
.,TRBV4-1,TRBD1,TRBJ2-7,TGCGCCAGCAGCCAAGAGCGGGACAGGGTCGACGAGCAGTACTTC,CASSQERDRVDEQYF
once,TRBV7-3,.,TRBJ2-5,TGTGCCAGCAGCTTGGACGGCAGCACGGGGACCCAGTACTTC,CASSLDGSTGTQYF
.,TRBV7-9,.,TRBJ2-7,TGTGCCAGCAGCTTAACAGGGAGCGCCTACGAGCAGTACTTC,CASSLTGSAYEQYF
.,TRBV4-3,TRBD1,TRBJ1-2,TGCGCCAGCAGCCCCCAAGGACAGGGGGCATGGGGCTACACCTTC,CASSPQGQGAWGYTF
few,TRBV5-6,.,TRBJ2-1,TGTGCCAGCAGCTTGGGGGCTAGCTCCTACAATGAGCAGTTCTTC,CASSLGASSYNEQFF
once,TRBV5-1,.,TRBJ2-3,TGCGCCAGCAGCTTGGAGGGGTCGGACGCAGATACGCAGTATTTT,CASSLEGSDADTQYF
.,TRBV11-2,TRBD2,TRBJ2-2,TGTGCCAGCTCCGGGGGACTAGCGAAGACCGGGGAGCTGTTTTTT,CASSGGLAKTGELFF
once,TRBV18,.,TRBJ2-5,TGTGCCAGCTCCACTCCGGGGGTCCGGTTGGAGACCCAGTACTTC,CASSTPGVRLETQYF
.,TRBV5-8,.,TRBJ2-1,TGTGCCAGCAGCTTAAGGGGGACGACGAGGGAGCAGTTCTTC,CASSLRGTTREQFF